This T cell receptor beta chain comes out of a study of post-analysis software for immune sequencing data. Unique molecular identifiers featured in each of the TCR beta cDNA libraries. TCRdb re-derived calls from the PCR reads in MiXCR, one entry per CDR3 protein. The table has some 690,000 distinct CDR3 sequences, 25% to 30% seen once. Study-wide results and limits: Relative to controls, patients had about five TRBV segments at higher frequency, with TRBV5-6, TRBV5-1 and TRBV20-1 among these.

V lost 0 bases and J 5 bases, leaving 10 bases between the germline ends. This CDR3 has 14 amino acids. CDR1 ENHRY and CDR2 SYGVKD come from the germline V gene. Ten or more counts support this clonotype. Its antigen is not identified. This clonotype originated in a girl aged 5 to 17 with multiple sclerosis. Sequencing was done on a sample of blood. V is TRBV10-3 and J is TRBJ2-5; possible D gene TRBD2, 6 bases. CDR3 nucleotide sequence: TGTGCCATCAGTGAGTCGACTAGAACTGAGACCCAGTACTTC. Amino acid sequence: CAISESTRTETQYF.